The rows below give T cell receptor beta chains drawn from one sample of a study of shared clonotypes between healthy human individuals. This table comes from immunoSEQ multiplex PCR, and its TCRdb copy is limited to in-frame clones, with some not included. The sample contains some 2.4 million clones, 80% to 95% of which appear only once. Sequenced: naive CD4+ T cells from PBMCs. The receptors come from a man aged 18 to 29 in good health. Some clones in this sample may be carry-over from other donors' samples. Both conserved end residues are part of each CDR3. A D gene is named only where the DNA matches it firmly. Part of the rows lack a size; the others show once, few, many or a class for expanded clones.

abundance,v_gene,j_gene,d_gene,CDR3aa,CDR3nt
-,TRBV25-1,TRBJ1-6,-,CASTAGNSPLHF,TGTGCCAGCACGGCGGGGAATTCACCCCTCCACTTT
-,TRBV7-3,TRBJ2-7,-,CASSLSPGGDYEQYF,TGTGCCAGCAGCTTATCGCCAGGGGGGGACTACGAGCAGTACTTC
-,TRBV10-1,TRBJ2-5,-,CASLSGGKTQYF,TGCGCCAGCCTATCAGGGGGGAAGACCCAGTACTTC
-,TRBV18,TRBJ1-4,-,CASSQAPGTNEKLFF,TGTGCCAGCTCACAAGCCCCGGGAACTAATGAAAAACTGTTTTTT
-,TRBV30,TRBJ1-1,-,CAWESGTPNTEAFF,TGTGCCTGGGAATCAGGGACCCCGAACACTGAAGCTTTCTTT
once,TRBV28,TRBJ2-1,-,CASNFGGNTNEQFF,TGTGCCAGCAATTTCGGGGGAAATACCAATGAGCAGTTCTTC
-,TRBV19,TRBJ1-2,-,CASSTDQTGSFSYGYTF,TGTGCCAGTAGTACCGATCAGACAGGAAGCTTTAGCTATGGCTACACCTTC
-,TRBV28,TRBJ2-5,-,CASSLSGSIETQYF,TGTGCCAGCAGTTTATCCGGGAGTATAGAGACCCAGTACTTC
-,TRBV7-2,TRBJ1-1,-,CASSLLKAGGNTEAFF,TGTGCCAGCAGTTTACTTAAAGCGGGGGGGAACACTGAAGCTTTCTTT
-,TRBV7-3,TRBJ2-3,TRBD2,CASSLMGLAGARTDTQYF,TGTGCCAGCAGCTTAATGGGACTAGCGGGAGCGCGCACAGATACGCAGTATTTT
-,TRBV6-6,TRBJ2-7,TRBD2,CASSSRREGGYEQYF,TGTGCCAGCAGTTCGCGCCGGGAGGGAGGCTACGAGCAGTACTTC
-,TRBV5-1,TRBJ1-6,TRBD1,CASSLNRGSYNSPLHF,TGCGCCAGCAGCTTGAACAGGGGGTCCTATAATTCACCCCTCCACTTT
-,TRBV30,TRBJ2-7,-,CAWSEETYEQYF,TGTGCCTGGAGCGAAGAAACTTACGAGCAGTACTTC
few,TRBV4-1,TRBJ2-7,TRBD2,CASSQDLAGASENEQYF,TGCGCCAGCAGCCAAGATCTAGCGGGAGCCTCTGAGAACGAGCAGTACTTC
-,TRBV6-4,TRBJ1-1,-,CASSVRQGTEAFF,TGTGCCAGCAGTGTCAGGCAAGGGACTGAAGCTTTCTTT
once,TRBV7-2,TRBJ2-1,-,CASSPSSYNEQFF,TGTGCCAGCAGCCCCAGTTCCTACAATGAGCAGTTCTTC
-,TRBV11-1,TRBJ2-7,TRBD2,CASSLGLAGGYEQYF,TGTGCCAGCAGCCTGGGACTAGCGGGAGGATACGAGCAGTACTTC
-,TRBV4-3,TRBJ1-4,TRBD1,CASSQQTGGNEKLFF,TGCGCCAGCAGCCAACAGACAGGGGGGAATGAAAAACTGTTTTTT
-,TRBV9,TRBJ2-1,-,CASGGTYNEQFF,TGTGCCAGCGGTGGGACCTACAATGAGCAGTTCTTC
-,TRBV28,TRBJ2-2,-,CASMKGSTGELFF,TGTGCCAGCATGAAGGGGTCAACCGGGGAGCTGTTTTTT
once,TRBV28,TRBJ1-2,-,CASIQGEGGYTF,TGTGCCAGCATTCAGGGTGAGGGAGGCTACACCTTC
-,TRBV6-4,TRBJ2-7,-,CASSDEAGLEQYF,TGTGCCAGCAGTGATGAGGCGGGTCTCGAGCAGTACTTC
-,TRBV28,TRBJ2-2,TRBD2,CASSFPRTSGINTGELFF,TGTGCCAGCAGTTTCCCACGGACTAGCGGGATCAACACCGGGGAGCTGTTTTTT
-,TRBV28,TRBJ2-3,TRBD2,CASRTGLATTDTQYF,TGTGCCAGCAGGACGGGACTAGCCACCACAGATACGCAGTATTTT
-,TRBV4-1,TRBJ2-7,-,CASSQQGWESYEQYF,TGCGCCAGCAGCCAACAGGGGTGGGAATCCTACGAGCAGTACTTC
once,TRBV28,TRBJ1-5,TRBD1,CASSSIRDRDF,TGTGCCAGCAGTTCAATCCGGGACAGGGATTTT